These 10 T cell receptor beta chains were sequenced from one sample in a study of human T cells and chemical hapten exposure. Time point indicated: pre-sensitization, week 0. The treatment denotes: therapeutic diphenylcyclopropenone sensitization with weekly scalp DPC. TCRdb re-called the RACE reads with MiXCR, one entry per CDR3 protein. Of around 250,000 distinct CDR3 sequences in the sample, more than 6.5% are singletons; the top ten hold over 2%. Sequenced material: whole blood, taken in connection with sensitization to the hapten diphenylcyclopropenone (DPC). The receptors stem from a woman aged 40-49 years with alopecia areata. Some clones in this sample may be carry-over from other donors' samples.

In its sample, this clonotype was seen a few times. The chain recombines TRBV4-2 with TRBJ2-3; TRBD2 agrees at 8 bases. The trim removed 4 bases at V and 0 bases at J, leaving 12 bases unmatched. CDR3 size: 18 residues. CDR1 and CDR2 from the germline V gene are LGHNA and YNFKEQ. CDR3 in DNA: TGTGCCAGCAGCCCCCCAGCGGGAGTATTGGGAAGCACAGATACGCAGTATTTT. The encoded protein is CASSPPAGVLGSTDTQYF.

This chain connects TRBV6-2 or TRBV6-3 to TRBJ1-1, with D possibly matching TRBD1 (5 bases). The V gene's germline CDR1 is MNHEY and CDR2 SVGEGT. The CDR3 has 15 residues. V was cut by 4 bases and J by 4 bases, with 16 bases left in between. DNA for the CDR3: TGTGCCAGCAGTTTCAACGGCCCGGGGGGCACTGAAGCTTTCTTT. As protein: CASSFNGPGGTEAFF.

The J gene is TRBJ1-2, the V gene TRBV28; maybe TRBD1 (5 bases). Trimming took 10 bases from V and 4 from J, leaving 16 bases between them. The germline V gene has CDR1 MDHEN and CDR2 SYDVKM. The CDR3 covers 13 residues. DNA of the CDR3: TGTGCCACTTCACCGGGACTGATCTATGGCTACACCTTC. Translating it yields CATSPGLIYGYTF.

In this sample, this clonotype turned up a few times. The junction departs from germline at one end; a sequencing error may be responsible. CDR3 DNA: TGTGCCAGCAGTTTAGCTGGCAGGGGCCTGGGTTTC. Encoded protein: CASSLAGRGLGF. The J gene is TRBJ2-4, the V gene TRBV12-3 or TRBV12-4, with D possibly being TRBD1 (6 bases). This CDR3 region has 12 residues.

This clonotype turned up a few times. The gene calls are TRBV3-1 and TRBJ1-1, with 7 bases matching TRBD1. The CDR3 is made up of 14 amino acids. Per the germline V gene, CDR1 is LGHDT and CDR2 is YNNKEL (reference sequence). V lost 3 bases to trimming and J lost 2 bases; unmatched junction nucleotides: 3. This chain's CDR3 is CASSHGDRNTEAFF. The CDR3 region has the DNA TGTGCCAGCAGCCATGGGGACAGAAACACTGAAGCTTTCTTT.

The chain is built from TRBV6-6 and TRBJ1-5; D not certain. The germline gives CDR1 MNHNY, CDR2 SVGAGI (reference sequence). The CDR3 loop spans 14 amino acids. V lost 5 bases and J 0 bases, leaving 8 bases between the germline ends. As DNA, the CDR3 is TGTGCCAGCAGTGTAGTAGATAGCAATCAGCCCCAGCATTTT. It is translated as CASSVVDSNQPQHF.

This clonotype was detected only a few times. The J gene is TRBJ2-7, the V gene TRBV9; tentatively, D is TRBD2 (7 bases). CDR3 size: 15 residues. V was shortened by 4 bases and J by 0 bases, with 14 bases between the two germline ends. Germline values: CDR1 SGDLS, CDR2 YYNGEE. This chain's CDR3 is CASSPDGGLSYEQYF. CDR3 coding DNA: TGTGCCAGCAGCCCCGACGGGGGGCTCTCCTACGAGCAGTACTTC. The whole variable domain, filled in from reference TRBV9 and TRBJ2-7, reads DSGVTQTPKHLITATGQRVTLRCSPRSGDLSVYWYQQSLDQGLQFLIQYYNGEERAKGNILERFSAQQFPDLHSELNLSSLELGDSALYFCASSPDGGLSYEQYFGPGTRLTVT.

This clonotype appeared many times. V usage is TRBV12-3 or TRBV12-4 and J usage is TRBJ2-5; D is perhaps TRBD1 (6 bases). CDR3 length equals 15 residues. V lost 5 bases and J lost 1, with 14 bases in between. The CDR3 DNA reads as TGTGCCAGCAGTCCCCGGGTAGGGGGCCAAGAGACCCAGTACTTC. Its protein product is CASSPRVGGQETQYF.

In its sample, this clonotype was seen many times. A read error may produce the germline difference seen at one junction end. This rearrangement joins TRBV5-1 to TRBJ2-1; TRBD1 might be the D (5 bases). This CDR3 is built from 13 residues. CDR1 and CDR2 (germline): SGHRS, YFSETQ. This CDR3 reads CASSPGQGNEQFF. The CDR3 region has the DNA TGTGCCAGCAGCCCCGGTCAGGGCAATGAGCAGTTCTTC.

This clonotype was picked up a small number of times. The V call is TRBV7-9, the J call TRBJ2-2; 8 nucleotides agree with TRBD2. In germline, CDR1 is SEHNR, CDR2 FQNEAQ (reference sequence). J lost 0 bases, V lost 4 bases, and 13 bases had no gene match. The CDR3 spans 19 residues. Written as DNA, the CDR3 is TGTGCCAGCAGCTCCACACCCGGCCGGACTAGCACGAACACCGGGGAGCTGTTTTTT. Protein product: CASSSTPGRTSTNTGELFF.